The clone carrying this T cell receptor beta chain was seen more than once but under ten times. Its antigen is undetermined. The source of the sample is a study of identical twins. General study points: Fewer insertions marked abundant cord blood beta clonotypes; young adult naive trended weakly, memory not at all. Monozygotic twins shared more out-of-frame TCR alpha than recombination models predicted. Twin-shared out-of-frame alpha sequences were enriched for low generation probability. Out-of-frame beta sequences exhibited a weaker degree of excess twin sharing.

TCRdb fed the 5' RACE reads into MiXCR, producing one record per CDR3 protein. This sample carries some 270,000 distinct CDR3 sequences, around 8% of them seen once, and the ten largest clones take approximately 3%. Another study also made use of these data, one on yellow fever vaccine responses in identical twins.

Sequenced sample: CD8+ T cells sorted from blood. The receptor comes from a woman under 30 in good health.

CDR3 in amino acids: CASSFTWADTQYF. CDR3 DNA sequence: TGTGCCAGCAGTTTTACGTGGGCAGATACGCAGTATTTT. This sequence joins TRBV27 and TRBJ2-3, with no clear D. Germline CDR1 and CDR2: MNHEY and SMNVEV (reference sequence). The CDR3 is made up of 13 amino acids. V was clipped by 3 bases and J by 4 bases, with 8 bases between them.